The entry below gives a single T cell receptor (beta chain) sequence along with its context. The patients had localized lung adenocarcinoma, a non-small cell subtype. This sample was included in a study of CD4 and CD8 cells across lung adenocarcinoma regions. The CDR3 sequence is 15 residues long. The V and J ends lost 6 bases and 0 bases respectively, with 14 bases between them. Germline assignment: CDR1 WSHSY and CDR2 SAAADI. TCRdb re-analysed the PCR reads in MiXCR, keeping a single row per CDR3 protein. In the table there are around 10,000 distinct CDR3 sequences, approximately 49% of which are singletons.

Sequenced input: CD4+ T cells from the margin of a lung tumor. J is TRBJ2-5 and V is TRBV10-2, with D maybe TRBD1 (6 bases). The source of this sequence is a female donor with lung adenocarcinoma. The CD4 and CD8 labels of this study may be unreliable. CDR3: CASSLQGNYQETQYF. As DNA, the CDR3 is TGCGCCAGCAGCCTGCAGGGGAATTACCAAGAGACCCAGTACTTC.